The 19 T cell receptor beta chains below come from one sample, sequenced in a study of T cell responses to AZD1222 COVID-19 vaccine. Profiling relied on immunoSEQ multiplex PCR, and the TCRdb table lists in-frame clones only, not all of them. This table has some 63,000 clones, roughly 84% appearing once. Source: peripheral blood, taken on day 0 of AZD1222 vaccination. The receptors were gathered from an adult in good health.

This clone was observed once. V and J are TRBV11-1 and TRBJ2-1; TRBD1 might be the D (5 bases). Trimming cost V 11 bases and J 7 bases, with 21 bases left between them. The CDR3 consists of 14 residues. Germline assignment: CDR1 SGHAT and CDR2 FQDESV (reference sequence). CDR3 coding DNA: TGTGCCTCGACAGCCGCTAGGTCCCTAAATGAGCAGTTCTTC. Translated, it gives CASTAARSLNEQFF.

The chain carries TRBV7-3 and TRBJ1-3; TRBD1 might be the D (5 bases). This CDR3 is built from 15 residues. Germline lookup yields CDR1 SGHTA and CDR2 FQGTGA. The V gene lost 3 bases and the J gene lost 2 bases, with 11 bases spanning the gap. DNA for the CDR3: TGTGCCAGCAGCTTCGGGGCCGGAACTGGAAACACCATATATTTT. It specifies CASSFGAGTGNTIYF. Filled out from reference TRBV7-3 and TRBJ1-3, the complete variable domain reads GAGVSQTPSNKVTEKGKYVELRCDPISGHTALYWYRQSLGQGPEFLIYFQGTGAADDSGLPNDRFFAVRPEGSVSTLKIQRTERGDSAVYLCASSFGAGTGNTIYFGEGSWLTVV.

The chain employs TRBV27 and TRBJ1-5; D remains ambiguous. With 2 bases removed from V and 0 bases from J, the gap between germline ends came to 8 bases. In germline, CDR1 is MNHEY, CDR2 SMNVEV (reference sequence). This CDR3 is 15 amino acids long. CDR3 bases: TGTGCCAGCAGTTTAAGTTGGAATAGCAATCAGCCCCAGCATTTT. This translates into CASSLSWNSNQPQHF.

The chain has TRBV5-1 and TRBJ2-7; 15 bases map to TRBD2. The CDR3 is made up of 16 amino acids. The ends lost 5 bases at V and 4 bases at J; junction bases unmatched: 7. Germline CDR1 is SGHRS and CDR2 is YFSETQ. The CDR3 here is CASRGGLAGGYYEQYF. CDR3 sequence (DNA): TGCGCCAGCAGGGGGGGACTAGCGGGAGGCTATTACGAGCAGTACTTC.

This sequence joins TRBV5-4 and TRBJ2-2; D uncertain. Germline V gene data show CDR1 as SGHNT and CDR2 as YYREEE (reference sequence). The CDR3 runs to 14 residues. V lost 4 bases, J lost 0 bases, and 7 bases lay in between. The CDR3 DNA is TGTGCCAGCAGCACCACCCCGAACACCGGGGAGCTGTTTTTT. It encodes CASSTTPNTGELFF.

This clone was seen more than once but under ten times. V and J are TRBV7-9 and TRBJ2-1; 7 bases are shared with TRBD1. The ends lost 5 bases at V and 2 bases at J; junction bases unmatched: 9. CDR3 length equals 16 residues. CDR1 and CDR2 from the germline V gene are SEHNR and FQNEAQ (reference sequence). The CDR3 nucleotides are TGTGCCAGCAGCCACGCCCTCAGGGGGACCTACAATGAGCAGTTCTTC. Amino acids: CASSHALRGTYNEQFF.

For this clone: Other DNA sequences in this sample translate to the same CDR3. CDR3 DNA sequence: TGTGCCAGCTCACTGGGACAGGGGAATCAGCCCCAGCATTTT. Its translation: CASSLGQGNQPQHF. V and J are TRBV18 and TRBJ1-5; TRBD1 matches 10 bases. The V segment lost 4 bases and the J segment 4 bases; nucleotides outside the gene matches: 1. The germline gives CDR1 KGHSH, CDR2 LQKENI. CDR3 length: 14 amino acids.

The chain combines TRBV13 with TRBJ2-5; 12 bases are a match to TRBD2. Germline assignment: CDR1 PRHDT and CDR2 FYEKMQ (reference sequence). The CDR3 totals 15 residues. The V segment lost 5 bases and the J segment 5 bases; nucleotides outside the gene matches: 6. This CDR3 is CASSAPTSGSETQYF. CDR3 nucleotide sequence: TGTGCCAGCAGCGCCCCGACTAGCGGGAGCGAGACCCAGTACTTC.

This chain links TRBV11-2 with TRBJ2-7; unclear D gene. From germline, CDR1 is SGHAT and CDR2 FQNNGV. V was cut by 5 bases and J by 3 bases, with 17 bases left in between. The CDR3 consists of 15 residues. The chain's CDR3 is CASSRSQVSGYEQYF. The CDR3 bases are TGTGCCAGCAGCCGCTCCCAGGTGTCTGGCTACGAGCAGTACTTC.

This sequence joins TRBV28 and TRBJ2-1; 8 bases align to TRBD1. Germline CDR1 is MDHEN and CDR2 is SYDVKM. The CDR3 has 12 amino acids. Germline trimming cut 8 bases from V and 10 bases from J; bases unmatched to any gene: 7. The CDR3 sequence: CASQYRDREQFF. The CDR3 DNA reads as TGTGCCAGCCAGTACCGGGACAGGGAGCAGTTCTTC.

This clone was seen a few times. The chain couples TRBV28 to TRBJ1-2, with D unresolved. CDR3 length: 14 amino acids. From germline, CDR1 is MDHEN and CDR2 SYDVKM. V was pared by 2 bases and J by 4 bases, with 11 bases between. Here the CDR3 reads CASSLHGGAYGYTF. As DNA, the CDR3 is TGTGCCAGCAGTTTACACGGCGGAGCCTATGGCTACACCTTC.

This clone appeared a single time. Distinct nucleotide sequences in the sample also encode this CDR3. V gene TRBV5-1 combines with J gene TRBJ2-3; tentative D call: TRBD2 (5 bases). Trimming left V 0 bases short and J 3 bases short, with 5 bases between. Germline V CDR1 and CDR2: SGHRS, YFSETQ. CDR3 size: 13 residues. The CDR3 spells CASSLAGTDTQYF. In nucleotides, the CDR3 is TGCGCCAGCAGCTTGGCGGGGACAGATACGCAGTATTTT.

V usage is TRBV11-1 and J usage is TRBJ1-1, with TRBD1 as a possible D gene (5 bases). Per the germline V gene, CDR1 is SGHAT and CDR2 is FQDESV (reference sequence). V was trimmed by 0 bases and J by 5 bases, leaving 19 bases between them. The CDR3 is 17 amino acids. The CDR3 nucleotides read TGTGCCAGCAGCTTAGCATTTCGGGGTACTAAGGGGACTGAAGCTTTCTTT. Protein product: CASSLAFRGTKGTEAFF. The variable domain in full, with the rest retrieved from reference TRBV11-1 and TRBJ1-1, is EAEVAQSPRYKITEKSQAVAFWCDPISGHATLYWYRQILGQGPELLVQFQDESVVDDSQLPKDRFSAERLKGVDSTLKIQPAELGDSAMYLCASSLAFRGTKGTEAFFGQGTRLTVV.

V usage is TRBV7-3 and J usage is TRBJ1-1; a possible D gene is TRBD1 (6 bases). V dropped 4 bases and J dropped 4 bases, with 13 bases sitting between them. The CDR3 has 14 amino acids. Germline CDR1 and CDR2: SGHTA and FQGTGA. The CDR3 protein is CASSSDSLGTEAFF. In nucleotides, the CDR3 is TGTGCCAGCAGCTCGGACAGTTTGGGCACTGAAGCTTTCTTT.

The V and J genes are TRBV14 and TRBJ1-1, with 9 positions matching TRBD1. This CDR3 has 12 residues. Germline V lookup: CDR1 SGHDN, CDR2 FVKESK. The V segment lost 4 bases and the J segment 10 bases; nucleotides outside the gene matches: 4. The DNA of the CDR3 is TGTGCCAGCAGCCTGGGACAGGGAAGAGCTTTCTTT. It encodes CASSLGQGRAFF.

V and J are TRBV7-3 and TRBJ2-2, with TRBD2 matching over 9 bases. The CDR3 covers 16 residues. Trimming took 0 bases from V and 8 from J; bases not matched to a gene: 7. CDR1 SGHTA and CDR2 FQGTGA come from the germline V gene. This CDR3 reads CASSLTASGIQGELFF. The CDR3 DNA reads TGTGCCAGCAGCTTAACCGCTAGCGGGATACAGGGGGAGCTGTTTTTT.

V gene TRBV19 combines with J gene TRBJ1-5, with D tentatively TRBD1 (5 bases). The CDR3 spans 16 residues. V gave up 3 bases and J gave up 2 bases, with 14 bases separating them. CDR1 is LNHDA, CDR2 SQIVND, per germline (reference sequence). The CDR3 DNA reads TGTGCCAGTAGTATGGGGCGCCTAGGGGGCAATCAGCCCCAGCATTTT. Protein: CASSMGRLGGNQPQHF.

This clone was detected once. CDR3 protein: CSASSASGPGDIQYF. The CDR3 DNA is TGCAGTGCTAGTTCGGCTAGCGGCCCGGGGGACATTCAGTACTTC. This sequence joins TRBV20-1 and TRBJ2-4; 7 bases match TRBD2. The CDR3 consists of 15 residues. V lost 3 bases and J lost 8; bases outside the gene matches: 13. Germline V gives CDR1 DFQATT, CDR2 SNEGSKA (reference sequence).

The sample holds one count of this clone. This CDR3 reads CASSRTGNQPQHF. DNA of the CDR3: TGTGCCAGCAGCCGGACGGGCAATCAGCCCCAGCATTTT. The rearrangement links TRBV7-9 to TRBJ1-5; D uncertain. The CDR3 is 13 residues long. Germline-derived CDR1 and CDR2 are SEHNR and FQNEAQ (reference sequence). The V end was cut by 5 bases, the J end by 2 bases, with 7 bases between.